What follows are 23 T cell receptor beta chains derived from one specimen sequenced in a study of identifying expanded T cells in peripheral blood. Some clones are missing from TCRdb's copy, which holds only in-frame ones; the method was immunoSEQ multiplex PCR. Of 120,000 or so clones in the sample, more than 75% were seen once. Input material: blood. The receptors originated from a person aged 18 to 75 in good health.

The chain links TRBV29-1 to TRBJ2-1; D is possibly TRBD2 (6 bases). V lost 8 bases to trimming and J lost 5 bases, with 13 bases between them. Per the germline V gene, CDR1 is SQVTM and CDR2 is ANQGSEA. The CDR3 sequence is 12 residues long. The CDR3 sequence is CSPGDFNNEQFF. The CDR3 DNA follows: TGCAGCCCCGGGGACTTCAACAATGAGCAGTTCTTC.

The gene calls are TRBV11-3 and TRBJ1-1, with D maybe TRBD1 (5 bases). Germline V gene data show CDR1 as SGHNT and CDR2 as YENEEA. The CDR3 spans 15 residues. Trimming removed 3 bases at V and 2 bases at J, with 13 bases between. The CDR3 region is CASSLGPGINTEAFF. CDR3 nucleotide sequence: TGTGCCAGCAGCTTGGGTCCAGGGATCAACACTGAAGCTTTCTTT.

The V call is TRBV19, the J call TRBJ1-2; unclear D gene. The CDR3 runs to 11 residues. V was clipped by 4 bases and J by 14 bases, with 14 bases between them. The germline gives CDR1 LNHDA, CDR2 SQIVND (reference sequence). As DNA, the CDR3 is TGTGCCAGTAGTAACCCATTCGGTTTGACCTTC. Amino acid sequence: CASSNPFGLTF.

This clone has more than one count but fewer than ten. In the same sample, other DNA sequences code for this CDR3. The V call is TRBV27, the J call TRBJ1-2, with no clear D. From germline, CDR1 is MNHEY and CDR2 SMNVEV (reference sequence). The CDR3 loop spans 14 amino acids. V was trimmed by 0 bases and J by 0 bases, leaving 5 bases between them. For the CDR3, the DNA is TGTGCCAGCAGTTTATCGACCGCTAACTATGGCTACACCTTC. Translation gives CASSLSTANYGYTF.

The chain joins TRBV21-1 to TRBJ1-4. TRBV21-1 represents a pseudogene. The CDR3 loop spans 16 amino acids. CDR3 DNA: TGTGCCAGCAGCCCCCCGGACCCTGGGACTAATGAAAAACTGTTTTTT. Residues: CASSPPDPGTNEKLFF.

This clone has only one observation. The chain combines TRBV7-2 with TRBJ1-2, with 7 bases identical to TRBD1. In germline, CDR1 is SGHTA, CDR2 FQGNSA. V shed 4 bases, J shed 4 bases, and the junction held 3 bases outside the gene matches. The CDR3 contains 13 residues. The CDR3, as DNA: TGTGCCAGCAGCTCCGGGACAGCCTATGGCTACACCTTC. Residues: CASSSGTAYGYTF. The entire variable domain, with the rest obtained from reference TRBV7-2 and TRBJ1-2, is as follows: GAGVSQSPSNKVTEKGKDVELRCDPISGHTALYWYRQSLGQGLEFLIYFQGNSAPDKSGLPSDRFSAERTGGSVSTLTIQRTQQEDSAVYLCASSSGTAYGYTFGSGTRLTVV.

This chain connects TRBV19 to TRBJ1-2; D unclear. V was clipped by 2 bases and J by 2 bases, with 9 bases between them. Germline V gene sequence: CDR1 LNHDA, CDR2 SQIVND (reference sequence). CDR3 size: 14 residues. The CDR3 region is CASSIRLLNYGYTF. The CDR3 DNA is TGTGCCAGTAGTATAAGGCTCTTGAACTATGGCTACACCTTC.

The chain has TRBV2 and TRBJ2-3; maybe TRBD2 (5 bases). V was trimmed by 7 bases and J by 5 bases, leaving 13 bases between them. This CDR3 spans 13 amino acids. Per the germline V gene, CDR1 is SNHLY and CDR2 is FYNNEI. CDR3 amino acids: CASNSGNQDTQYF. For the CDR3, the DNA is TGTGCCAGCAACTCCGGGAACCAAGATACGCAGTATTTT.

This chain joins TRBV2 and TRBJ2-7; D is uncertain. CDR3 size: 13 residues. Germline CDR1 reads SNHLY; CDR2 reads FYNNEI. The V end lost 5 bases, the J end lost 4 bases, and 12 bases lay between the germline ends. This chain's CDR3 is CASSSRIGYEQYF. The CDR3 nucleotides read TGTGCCAGCAGTTCTAGGATTGGGTACGAGCAGTACTTC.

The genes are TRBV7-2 and TRBJ2-7; 8 positions agree with TRBD1. The length of the CDR3 is 15 residues. V was clipped by 7 bases and J by 4 bases; unmatched bases: 12. Germline V gene lookup returns CDR1 SGHTA and CDR2 FQGNSA. The CDR3, as DNA: TGTGCCAGCACGCTAAACAGGGGGGAGAAATACGAGCAGTACTTC. Protein product: CASTLNRGEKYEQYF.

This clone was picked up a small number of times. The V gene is TRBV20-1, the J gene TRBJ1-1; D may be TRBD1 (6 bases). Germline CDR1 is DFQATT and CDR2 is SNEGSKA (reference sequence). The V end was cut by 6 bases, the J end by 8 bases, with 10 bases between. The CDR3 loop spans 10 amino acids. CDR3 in DNA: TGCAGTGCACCCGGGACAGAAGCTTTCTTT. This codes for CSAPGTEAFF.

V gene TRBV19 combines with J gene TRBJ2-1, with D tentatively TRBD2 (6 bases). There are 12 residues in the CDR3. V was pared by 0 bases and J by 13 bases, with 10 bases between. Germline V lookup: CDR1 LNHDA, CDR2 SQIVND (reference sequence). CDR3 DNA: TGTGCCAGTAGTATAGACCTAGCGTCTCAGTTCTTC. Translation: CASSIDLASQFF.

In this sample, this clone turned up once. The CDR3 region has the DNA TGTGCCAGCGTCCGGGACCTGATTTTTAATGAGCAGTTCTTC. This sequence encodes CASVRDLIFNEQFF. The chain combines TRBV7-9 with TRBJ2-1, with D possibly called TRBD1 or TRBD2 (5 bases each). With 8 bases removed from V and 7 bases from J, the gap between germline ends came to 18 bases. The CDR3 is 14 residues long. CDR1 and CDR2 (germline): SEHNR, FQNEAQ (reference sequence).

The V call is TRBV7-7, the J call TRBJ2-1, with TRBD2 matching 8 bases. Germline-derived CDR1 and CDR2 are SSHAT and FNYEAQ (reference sequence). The V gene end was trimmed by 5 bases and the J gene end by 6 bases; junction bases not matched to a gene: 6. The CDR3 runs to 14 residues. Here the CDR3 reads CASSLGLDTNEQFF. The DNA for the CDR3 is TGTGCCAGCAGCCTGGGACTAGATACCAATGAGCAGTTCTTC.

This chain links TRBV30 with TRBJ1-1; D is perhaps TRBD1 (5 bases). The germline V and J ends were trimmed by 0 bases and 7 bases, with 21 bases remaining between them. The CDR3 loop spans 16 amino acids. Germline V gene lookup returns CDR1 GTSNPN and CDR2 SVGIG (reference sequence). The CDR3 region is CAWSVSGGGRANEAFF. The CDR3 DNA reads as TGTGCCTGGAGTGTATCCGGTGGGGGTCGCGCCAATGAAGCTTTCTTT.

J is TRBJ1-1 and V is TRBV7-8, with TRBD1 identical over 7 bases. V lost 5 bases to trimming and J lost 12 bases; unmatched junction nucleotides: 6. The CDR3 consists of 11 residues. From germline, CDR1 is SGHVS and CDR2 FQNEAQ. The CDR3 DNA reads TGTGCCAGCAGCACAGGGGCGCTGACTTTCTTT. It translates to CASSTGALTFF. The full variable domain, rest sourced from reference TRBV7-8 and TRBJ1-1, is GAGVSQSPRYKVAKRGQDVALRCDPISGHVSLFWYQQALGQGPEFLTYFQNEAQLDKSGLPSDRFFAERPEGSVSTLKIQRTQQEDSAVYLCASSTGALTFFGQGTRLTVV.

The rearrangement joins TRBV9 to TRBJ2-7, with D possibly being TRBD1 (5 bases). The CDR3 has 14 amino acids. V shed 4 bases and J shed 2 bases, with 13 bases lying between them. The V gene's germline CDR1 is SGDLS and CDR2 YYNGEE. CDR3 sequence reads: CASSPPDKAYEQYF. The CDR3 nucleotides read TGTGCCAGCAGCCCTCCGGACAAGGCCTACGAGCAGTACTTC.

This chain uses TRBV7-9 with TRBJ1-3, with TRBD1 identical over 7 bases. J lost 0 bases, V lost 5 bases, and 7 bases had no gene match. CDR3 size: 16 residues. CDR1 and CDR2 (germline): SEHNR, FQNEAQ (reference sequence). The chain's CDR3 is CASSLRQGSSGNTIYF. The DNA for the CDR3 is TGTGCCAGCAGCCTCCGACAGGGAAGCTCTGGAAACACCATATATTTT.

This clone occurred once. This chain uses TRBV5-8 with TRBJ2-3; D perhaps matches TRBD1 (5 bases). The CDR3 spans 15 residues. Trimming took 0 bases from V and 9 from J, leaving 17 bases between them. CDR1 SGHTS and CDR2 YDEGEE come from the germline V gene. CDR3 amino acids: CASSLAPTGARTQYF. CDR3 in DNA: TGTGCCAGCAGCTTGGCCCCAACAGGTGCAAGAACGCAGTATTTT.

Written as DNA, the CDR3 is TGTGCCAGCAGTCGTTGGGTCGGACAGGGGGCCTGGGCGTGGGTTTACGGGGAGCTGTTTTTT. Translated, it gives CASSRWVGQGAWAWVYGELFF. The J gene is TRBJ2-2, the V gene TRBV2, with 11 bases matching TRBD1. Germline V gene lookup returns CDR1 SNHLY and CDR2 FYNNEI. CDR3 length equals 21 residues. The V and J ends lost 5 bases and 7 bases, in that order; junction bases with no gene match: 24. Variable domain in full (rest from reference TRBV2 and TRBJ2-2): EPEVTQTPSHQVTQMGQEVILRCVPISNHLYFYWYRQILGQKVEFLVSFYNNEISEKSEIFDDQFSVERPDGSNFTLKIRSTKLEDSAMYFCASSRWVGQGAWAWVYGELFFGEGSRLTVL.

V gene TRBV19 combines with J gene TRBJ2-7, with TRBD1 identical over 8 bases. Looked up from germline, CDR1 is LNHDA and CDR2 is SQIVND (reference sequence). The V segment lost 5 bases and the J segment 5 bases; nucleotides outside the gene matches: 11. This CDR3 comprises 15 residues. The CDR3 is CASSHHRGVIHEQYF. CDR3 in DNA: TGTGCCAGTAGTCACCACAGGGGGGTTATCCACGAGCAGTACTTC.

The sample holds one count of this clone. The J gene is TRBJ2-2, the V gene TRBV7-9; perhaps TRBD1 as D (5 bases). Deletions cut 5 bases from V and 0 bases from J, with 13 bases between. Germline assignment: CDR1 SEHNR and CDR2 FQNEAQ (reference sequence). The CDR3 sequence is 16 residues long. Here the CDR3 reads CASSGLKGTNTGELFF. CDR3 in DNA: TGTGCCAGCAGCGGCTTAAAGGGGACGAACACCGGGGAGCTGTTTTTT.

DNA for the CDR3: TGTGCCAGTAGTATTCGGGGGTCCACCTACGAGCAGTACTTC. Protein product: CASSIRGSTYEQYF. The chain joins TRBV19 to TRBJ2-7, with D possibly matching TRBD2 (6 bases). Germline V gene sequence: CDR1 LNHDA, CDR2 SQIVND (reference sequence). The V end was cut by 3 bases, the J end by 2 bases, with 11 bases between. The CDR3 is 14 residues long.